This TCR beta chain stems from a study of cytomegalovirus exposure and HLA in healthy donors. The CDR3 has 11 residues. V dropped 4 bases and J dropped 5 bases, with 6 bases sitting between them. Germline V gene data show CDR1 as SGDLS and CDR2 as YYNGEE. It was the roughly 130-subject validation cohort, separate from the 666-subject first cohort, to which the donors belonged. TCRdb's table, derived via immunoSEQ multiplex PCR, lists solely in-frame clones and lacks some. This table holds about 240,000 clones, 86% found once. Worth noting for this clone: What it recognizes is unknown.

Study-wide results and limits: There were some public TCRs occurring in many donors, but most TCR sequences were rare. CMV antigen specificity was confirmed in vitro for a few CMV-associated chains.

The chain links TRBV9 to TRBJ2-5; the D gene is possibly TRBD2 (5 bases). This TCR was sampled from a woman in her twenties or thirties in good health and CMV-seropositive. Sequencing was carried out using PBMCs. This chain's CDR3 is CASSRGETQYF. CDR3 DNA: TGTGCCAGCAGCCGAGGGGAGACCCAGTACTTC.